Described below is a single T cell receptor (beta chain) sequence and its context. These data originate in a study of blood T cell repertoires in COVID-19. Study-level background: The United States, Italy and Spain were the sources of the acute and convalescent COVID-19 samples.

Per the original methods: Amplification with reference gene primers provided the estimates of nucleated cell counts. TCRdb keeps only in-frame clones here, not all; method: immunoSEQ multiplex PCR. The V and J calls and clone size are taken from that table; D and trimming were inferred from the DNA. The sample lists around 250,000 clones; about 83% were seen once. The CDR3 contains 13 residues. Between the trimmed V and J ends, which lost 6 bases and 1 base, there was a span of 12 bases. The germline V gene has CDR1 SQVTM and CDR2 ANQGSEA. The sequenced sample consisted of peripheral blood. The chain links TRBV29-1 to TRBJ1-1; D not certain. The origin of this receptor is a middle-aged woman who had recovered from COVID-19. In nucleotides, the CDR3 is TGCAGCGTAGGAATCAGGCAGAACACTGAAGCTTTCTTT. It encodes CSVGIRQNTEAFF.